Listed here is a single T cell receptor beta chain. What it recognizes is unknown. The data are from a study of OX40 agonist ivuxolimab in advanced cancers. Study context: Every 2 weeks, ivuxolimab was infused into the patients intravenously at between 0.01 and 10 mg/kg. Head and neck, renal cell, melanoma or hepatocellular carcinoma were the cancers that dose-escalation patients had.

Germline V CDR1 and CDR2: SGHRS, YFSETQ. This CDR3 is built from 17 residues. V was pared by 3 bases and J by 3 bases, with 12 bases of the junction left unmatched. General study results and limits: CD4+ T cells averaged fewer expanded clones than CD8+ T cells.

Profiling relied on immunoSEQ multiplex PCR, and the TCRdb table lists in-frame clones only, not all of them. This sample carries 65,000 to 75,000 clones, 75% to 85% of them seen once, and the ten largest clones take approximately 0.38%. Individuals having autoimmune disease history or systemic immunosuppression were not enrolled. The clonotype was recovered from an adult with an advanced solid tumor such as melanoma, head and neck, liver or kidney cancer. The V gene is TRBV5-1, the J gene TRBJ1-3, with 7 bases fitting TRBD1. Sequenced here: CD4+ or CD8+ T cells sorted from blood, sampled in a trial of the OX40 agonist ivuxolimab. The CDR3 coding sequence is TGCGCCAGCAGCTCCTTCTCAGGGGGGCGAGGTGGAAACACCATATATTTT. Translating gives CASSSFSGGRGGNTIYF. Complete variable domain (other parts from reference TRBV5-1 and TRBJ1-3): KAGVTQTPRYLIKTRGQQVTLSCSPISGHRSVSWYQQTPGQGLQFLFEYFSETQRNKGNFPGRFSGRQFSNSRSEMNVSTLELGDSALYLCASSSFSGGRGGNTIYFGEGSWLTVV.